Listed below are T cell receptor beta chains from one sample, sequenced in a study of blood T cell repertoires in COVID-19. Here immunoSEQ multiplex PCR was the method, and the copy in TCRdb shows in-frame clones only, minus some. The table has roughly 350,000 clones, roughly 90% seen once. The specimen was peripheral blood. The receptors derive from a woman aged 70-85 years with COVID-19, enrolled during active disease. CDR3s include the opening cysteine and the closing phenylalanine or tryptophan. Each record gives: clone size, V gene, CDR3 length, D gene, J gene, CDR3 protein, CDR3 DNA. A D gene is named only where the DNA matches it firmly. Clone size appears in some rows only: once, few, many, or a class for an expanded clone.

clone size: NA
V gene: TRBV5-8
CDR3 length: 14
D gene: NA
J gene: TRBJ2-2
CDR3 protein: CASSLSLTTGELFF
CDR3 DNA: TGTGCCAGCAGCTTATCACTAACCACCGGGGAGCTGTTTTTT

clone size: NA
V gene: TRBV27
CDR3 length: 16
D gene: NA
J gene: TRBJ2-3
CDR3 protein: CASSPPGGARTDTQYF
CDR3 DNA: TGTGCCAGCAGTCCCCCGGGTGGGGCCCGCACAGATACGCAGTATTTT

clone size: NA
V gene: TRBV24-1
CDR3 length: 15
D gene: TRBD1
J gene: TRBJ2-2
CDR3 protein: CATSDSTGPAGELFF
CDR3 DNA: TGTGCCACCAGTGATTCGACAGGGCCGGCCGGGGAGCTGTTTTTT

clone size: NA
V gene: TRBV5-1
CDR3 length: 13
D gene: NA
J gene: TRBJ1-1
CDR3 protein: CASSPEGYTEAFF
CDR3 DNA: TGCGCCAGCAGCCCTGAGGGATACACTGAAGCTTTCTTT

clone size: NA
V gene: TRBV27
CDR3 length: 15
D gene: TRBD1
J gene: TRBJ1-2
CDR3 protein: CASSLGTGGNYGYTF
CDR3 DNA: TGTGCCAGCAGTTTAGGGACAGGGGGCAACTATGGCTACACCTTC

clone size: NA
V gene: TRBV7-2
CDR3 length: 11
D gene: NA
J gene: TRBJ2-5
CDR3 protein: CASTQGETQYF
CDR3 DNA: TGTGCCAGCACCCAGGGGGAGACCCAGTACTTC

clone size: NA
V gene: TRBV18
CDR3 length: 18
D gene: NA
J gene: TRBJ2-6
CDR3 protein: CASSRDTGGASGANVLTF
CDR3 DNA: TGTGCCAGCTCACGGGACACGGGGGGTGCTTCTGGGGCCAACGTCCTGACTTTC

clone size: once
V gene: TRBV30
CDR3 length: 14
D gene: NA
J gene: TRBJ2-1
CDR3 protein: CAWSGVSSYNEQFF
CDR3 DNA: TGTGCCTGGAGCGGGGTAAGCTCCTACAATGAGCAGTTCTTC

clone size: NA
V gene: TRBV6-2/TRBV6-3
CDR3 length: 15
D gene: NA
J gene: TRBJ2-5
CDR3 protein: CASSYSGGLGETQYF
CDR3 DNA: TGTGCCAGCAGTTACTCCGGGGGTTTGGGGGAGACCCAGTACTTC

clone size: NA
V gene: TRBV7-9
CDR3 length: 17
D gene: NA
J gene: TRBJ1-3
CDR3 protein: CASSLVLGGLSGNTIYF
CDR3 DNA: TGTGCCAGCAGCTTAGTTTTAGGAGGACTCTCTGGAAACACCATATATTTT

clone size: once
V gene: TRBV24-1
CDR3 length: 15
D gene: NA
J gene: TRBJ2-1
CDR3 protein: CATSDSAGLKNEQFF
CDR3 DNA: TGTGCCACCAGTGATTCTGCCGGACTTAAAAATGAGCAGTTCTTC

clone size: NA
V gene: TRBV30
CDR3 length: 14
D gene: TRBD2
J gene: TRBJ2-3
CDR3 protein: CAWDGGASTDTQYF
CDR3 DNA: TGTGCCTGGGACGGGGGGGCTAGCACAGATACGCAGTATTTT

clone size: NA
V gene: TRBV30
CDR3 length: 16
D gene: NA
J gene: TRBJ2-3
CDR3 protein: CAWSVKDSLRSDTQYF
CDR3 DNA: TGTGCCTGGAGTGTTAAAGATAGCCTACGATCAGATACGCAGTATTTT

clone size: once
V gene: TRBV7-2
CDR3 length: 15
D gene: NA
J gene: TRBJ1-3
CDR3 protein: CASSLAGGAGNTIYF
CDR3 DNA: TGTGCCAGCAGCTTAGCTGGTGGAGCTGGAAACACCATATATTTT

clone size: once
V gene: TRBV5-5
CDR3 length: 14
D gene: NA
J gene: TRBJ2-3
CDR3 protein: CASSFDSYTDTQYF
CDR3 DNA: TGTGCCAGCAGCTTCGACAGTTACACAGATACGCAGTATTTT

clone size: NA
V gene: TRBV5-6
CDR3 length: 13
D gene: NA
J gene: TRBJ2-5
CDR3 protein: CASSSWDKETQYF
CDR3 DNA: TGTGCCAGCAGCTCATGGGACAAAGAGACCCAGTACTTC

clone size: NA
V gene: TRBV6-7
CDR3 length: 13
D gene: TRBD1
J gene: TRBJ2-1
CDR3 protein: CASSYGTDNEQFF
CDR3 DNA: TGTGCCAGCAGTTACGGGACAGACAATGAGCAGTTCTTC

clone size: NA
V gene: TRBV5-4
CDR3 length: 17
D gene: TRBD2
J gene: TRBJ2-3
CDR3 protein: CASSPAGLAGEQDTQYF
CDR3 DNA: TGTGCCAGCAGCCCAGCCGGACTAGCGGGGGAACAAGATACGCAGTATTTT

clone size: NA
V gene: TRBV15
CDR3 length: 15
D gene: NA
J gene: TRBJ1-5
CDR3 protein: CATSRTGLSNQPQHF
CDR3 DNA: TGTGCCACCAGCAGGACAGGACTTAGCAATCAGCCCCAGCATTTT

clone size: NA
V gene: TRBV5-8
CDR3 length: 17
D gene: TRBD1
J gene: TRBJ1-1
CDR3 protein: CASSLALTGPMNTEAFF
CDR3 DNA: TGTGCCAGCAGCTTGGCGCTGACAGGGCCTATGAACACTGAAGCTTTCTTT

clone size: NA
V gene: TRBV3-1/TRBV3-2
CDR3 length: 13
D gene: NA
J gene: TRBJ1-1
CDR3 protein: CASSFRRNTEAFF
CDR3 DNA: TGTGCCAGCAGCTTTCGGAGGAACACTGAAGCTTTCTTT

clone size: NA
V gene: TRBV5-6
CDR3 length: 17
D gene: TRBD2
J gene: TRBJ2-3
CDR3 protein: CASSLVGSGAGPDTQYF
CDR3 DNA: TGTGCCAGCAGCTTGGTAGGGAGCGGGGCCGGCCCAGATACGCAGTATTTT

clone size: NA
V gene: TRBV24-1
CDR3 length: 12
D gene: NA
J gene: TRBJ1-2
CDR3 protein: CATSRQNYGYTF
CDR3 DNA: TGTGCCACCAGCCGACAGAACTATGGCTACACCTTC

clone size: NA
V gene: TRBV27
CDR3 length: 15
D gene: TRBD2
J gene: TRBJ2-7
CDR3 protein: CASSFGGLAAYEQYF
CDR3 DNA: TGTGCCAGCAGTTTTGGGGGACTAGCGGCTTACGAGCAGTACTTC

clone size: NA
V gene: TRBV5-1
CDR3 length: 13
D gene: NA
J gene: TRBJ1-6
CDR3 protein: CASSSGVGSPLHF
CDR3 DNA: TGCGCCAGCAGCTCAGGTGTCGGTTCACCCCTCCACTTT

clone size: NA
V gene: TRBV9
CDR3 length: 14
D gene: NA
J gene: TRBJ1-1
CDR3 protein: CASSVATGRSEAFF
CDR3 DNA: TGTGCCAGCAGCGTAGCTACAGGCCGATCTGAAGCTTTCTTT